A single sample gave rise to the 12 T cell receptor beta chains below, sequenced in a study of T cells expressing NK-cell markers. TCRdb reanalyzed the 5' RACE reads and collapses them to one entry per CDR3 protein, without DNA. The sample is made up of some 460,000 distinct CDR3 sequences, and the top ten hold under 1.5% of it. The specimen sequenced was blood T cells: a sorted CD56 or NKG2C T cell subset, CD4+ or CD8+ T cells, or bulk PBMC T cells (not recorded which). The receptors derive from a woman between 45 and 65 years old in good health.

The chain uses TRBV24-1 and TRBJ2-5; TCRdb's D gene call, TRBD2, goes unchecked for lack of DNA. Per the germline V gene, CDR1 is KGHDR and CDR2 is SFDVKD. This CDR3 region has 16 residues. CDR3 in amino acids: CATSDLQVGREETQYF.

The rearrangement links TRBV6-5 to TRBJ2-1. This CDR3 has 15 residues. CDR1 is MNHEY and CDR2 is SVGAGI in the germline V gene. The CDR3 sequence: CASSYSRSPDNEQFF.

V gene TRBV20-1 combines with J gene TRBJ2-5; the D gene TCRdb calls, TRBD1, cannot be checked with no DNA. Germline values: CDR1 DFQATT, CDR2 SNEGSKA (reference sequence). This CDR3 has 16 residues. The CDR3 region is CSARESGQATIGSQYF.

The chain recombines TRBV5-1 with TRBJ2-1. Per germline, CDR1 SGHRS and CDR2 YFSETQ. The CDR3 runs to 14 residues. This chain's CDR3 is CASSLIRLGNEQFF.

The chain joins TRBV29-1 to TRBJ1-1; TCRdb indicates TRBD1, and absent DNA this call remains unverified. From germline, CDR1 is SQVTM and CDR2 ANQGSEA. The CDR3 contains 13 residues. The CDR3 loop is CSVGTGVSTEAFF. Full variable domain (rest looked up from reference TRBV29-1 and TRBJ1-1): SAVISQKPSRDICQRGTSLTIQCQVDSQVTMMFWYRQQPGQSLTLIATANQGSEATYESGFVIDKFPISRPNLTFSTLTVSNMSPEDSSIYLCSVGTGVSTEAFFGQGTRLTVV.

J is TRBJ2-7 and V is TRBV5-1; TCRdb calls TRBD1, which cannot be checked without DNA. CDR1 is SGHRS and CDR2 is YFSETQ in the germline V gene. CDR3 length equals 16 residues. The CDR3 reads CASSLDGGQGMYEQYF.

The gene calls are TRBV9 and TRBJ2-3; TCRdb reports TRBD2, a call that lacks DNA to check it against. Germline V gene sequence: CDR1 SGDLS, CDR2 YYNGEE. The CDR3 is 16 amino acids. The chain's CDR3 is CASSPSSDSNTDTQYF.

V is TRBV18 and J is TRBJ1-1; with no DNA, the TCRdb D assignment of TRBD1 cannot be verified. Germline V gene sequence: CDR1 KGHSH, CDR2 LQKENI. The CDR3 loop spans 15 amino acids. CDR3 in amino acids: CASSPLMERDTEAFF.

The chain employs TRBV5-1 and TRBJ2-3; no DNA is available, so the TRBD1 call from TCRdb remains unchecked. There are 15 residues in the CDR3. Germline CDR1 SGHRS, CDR2 YFSETQ. This CDR3 is CASSLLSGGPDTQYF.

The V and J genes are TRBV6-1 and TRBJ1-2. CDR1 is MNHNS and CDR2 is SASEGT in the germline V gene. This CDR3 region has 13 residues. The CDR3 sequence is CASSEARFYGYTF.

The CDR3 reads CASRLAGVSYEQYF. The chain links TRBV6-6 to TRBJ2-7; the D call from TCRdb, TRBD2, cannot be confirmed without DNA. This CDR3 spans 14 amino acids. Germline V gives CDR1 MNHNY, CDR2 SVGAGI (reference sequence).

The V call is TRBV5-1, the J call TRBJ2-3; TCRdb calls TRBD1, which cannot be checked without DNA. Per germline, CDR1 SGHRS and CDR2 YFSETQ. The CDR3 consists of 16 residues. CDR3 loop: CASSDRGGRVADTQYF. Together with reference TRBV5-1 and TRBJ2-3, the CDR3 gives the full variable domain: KAGVTQTPRYLIKTRGQQVTLSCSPISGHRSVSWYQQTPGQGLQFLFEYFSETQRNKGNFPGRFSGRQFSNSRSEMNVSTLELGDSALYLCASSDRGGRVADTQYFGPGTRLTVL.